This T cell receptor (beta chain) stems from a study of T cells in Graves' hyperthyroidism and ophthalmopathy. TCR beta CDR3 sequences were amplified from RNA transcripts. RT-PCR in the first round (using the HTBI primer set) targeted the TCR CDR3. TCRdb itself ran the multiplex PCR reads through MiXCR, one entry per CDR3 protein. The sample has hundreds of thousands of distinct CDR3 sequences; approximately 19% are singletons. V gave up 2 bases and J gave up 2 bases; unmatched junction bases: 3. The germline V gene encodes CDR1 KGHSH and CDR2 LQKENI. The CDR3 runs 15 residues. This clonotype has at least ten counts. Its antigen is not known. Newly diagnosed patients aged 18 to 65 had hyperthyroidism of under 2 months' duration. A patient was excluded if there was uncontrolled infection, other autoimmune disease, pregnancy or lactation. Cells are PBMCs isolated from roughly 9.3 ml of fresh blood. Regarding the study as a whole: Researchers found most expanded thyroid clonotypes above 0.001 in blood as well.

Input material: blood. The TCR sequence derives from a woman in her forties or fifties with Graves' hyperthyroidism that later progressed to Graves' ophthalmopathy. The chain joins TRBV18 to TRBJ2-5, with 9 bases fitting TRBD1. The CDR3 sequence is CASSPSGQGQETQYF. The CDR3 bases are TGTGCCAGCTCACCATCGGGACAGGGTCAAGAGACCCAGTACTTC. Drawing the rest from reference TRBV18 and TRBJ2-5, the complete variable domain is NAGVMQNPRHLVRRRGQEARLRCSPMKGHSHVYWYRQLPEEGLKFMVYLQKENIIDESGMPKERFSAEFPKEGPSILRIQQVVRGDSAAYFCASSPSGQGQETQYFGPGTRLLVL.